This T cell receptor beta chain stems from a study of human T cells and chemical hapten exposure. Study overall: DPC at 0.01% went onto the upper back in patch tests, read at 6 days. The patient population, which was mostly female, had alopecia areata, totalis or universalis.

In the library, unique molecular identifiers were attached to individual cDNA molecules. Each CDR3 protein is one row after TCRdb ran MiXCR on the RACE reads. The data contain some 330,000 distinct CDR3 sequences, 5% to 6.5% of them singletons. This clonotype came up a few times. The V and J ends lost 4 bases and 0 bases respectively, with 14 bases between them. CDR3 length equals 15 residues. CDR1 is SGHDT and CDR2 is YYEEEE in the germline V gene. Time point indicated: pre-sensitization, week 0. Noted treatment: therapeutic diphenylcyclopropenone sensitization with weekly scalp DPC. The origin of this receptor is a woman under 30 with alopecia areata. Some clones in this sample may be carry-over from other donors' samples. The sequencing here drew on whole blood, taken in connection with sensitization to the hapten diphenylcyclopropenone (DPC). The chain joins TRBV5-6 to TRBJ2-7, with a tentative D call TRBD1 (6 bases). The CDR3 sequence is CASSRRGALSYEQYF. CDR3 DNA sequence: TGTGCCAGCAGCCGCAGGGGTGCCCTCTCCTACGAGCAGTACTTC.